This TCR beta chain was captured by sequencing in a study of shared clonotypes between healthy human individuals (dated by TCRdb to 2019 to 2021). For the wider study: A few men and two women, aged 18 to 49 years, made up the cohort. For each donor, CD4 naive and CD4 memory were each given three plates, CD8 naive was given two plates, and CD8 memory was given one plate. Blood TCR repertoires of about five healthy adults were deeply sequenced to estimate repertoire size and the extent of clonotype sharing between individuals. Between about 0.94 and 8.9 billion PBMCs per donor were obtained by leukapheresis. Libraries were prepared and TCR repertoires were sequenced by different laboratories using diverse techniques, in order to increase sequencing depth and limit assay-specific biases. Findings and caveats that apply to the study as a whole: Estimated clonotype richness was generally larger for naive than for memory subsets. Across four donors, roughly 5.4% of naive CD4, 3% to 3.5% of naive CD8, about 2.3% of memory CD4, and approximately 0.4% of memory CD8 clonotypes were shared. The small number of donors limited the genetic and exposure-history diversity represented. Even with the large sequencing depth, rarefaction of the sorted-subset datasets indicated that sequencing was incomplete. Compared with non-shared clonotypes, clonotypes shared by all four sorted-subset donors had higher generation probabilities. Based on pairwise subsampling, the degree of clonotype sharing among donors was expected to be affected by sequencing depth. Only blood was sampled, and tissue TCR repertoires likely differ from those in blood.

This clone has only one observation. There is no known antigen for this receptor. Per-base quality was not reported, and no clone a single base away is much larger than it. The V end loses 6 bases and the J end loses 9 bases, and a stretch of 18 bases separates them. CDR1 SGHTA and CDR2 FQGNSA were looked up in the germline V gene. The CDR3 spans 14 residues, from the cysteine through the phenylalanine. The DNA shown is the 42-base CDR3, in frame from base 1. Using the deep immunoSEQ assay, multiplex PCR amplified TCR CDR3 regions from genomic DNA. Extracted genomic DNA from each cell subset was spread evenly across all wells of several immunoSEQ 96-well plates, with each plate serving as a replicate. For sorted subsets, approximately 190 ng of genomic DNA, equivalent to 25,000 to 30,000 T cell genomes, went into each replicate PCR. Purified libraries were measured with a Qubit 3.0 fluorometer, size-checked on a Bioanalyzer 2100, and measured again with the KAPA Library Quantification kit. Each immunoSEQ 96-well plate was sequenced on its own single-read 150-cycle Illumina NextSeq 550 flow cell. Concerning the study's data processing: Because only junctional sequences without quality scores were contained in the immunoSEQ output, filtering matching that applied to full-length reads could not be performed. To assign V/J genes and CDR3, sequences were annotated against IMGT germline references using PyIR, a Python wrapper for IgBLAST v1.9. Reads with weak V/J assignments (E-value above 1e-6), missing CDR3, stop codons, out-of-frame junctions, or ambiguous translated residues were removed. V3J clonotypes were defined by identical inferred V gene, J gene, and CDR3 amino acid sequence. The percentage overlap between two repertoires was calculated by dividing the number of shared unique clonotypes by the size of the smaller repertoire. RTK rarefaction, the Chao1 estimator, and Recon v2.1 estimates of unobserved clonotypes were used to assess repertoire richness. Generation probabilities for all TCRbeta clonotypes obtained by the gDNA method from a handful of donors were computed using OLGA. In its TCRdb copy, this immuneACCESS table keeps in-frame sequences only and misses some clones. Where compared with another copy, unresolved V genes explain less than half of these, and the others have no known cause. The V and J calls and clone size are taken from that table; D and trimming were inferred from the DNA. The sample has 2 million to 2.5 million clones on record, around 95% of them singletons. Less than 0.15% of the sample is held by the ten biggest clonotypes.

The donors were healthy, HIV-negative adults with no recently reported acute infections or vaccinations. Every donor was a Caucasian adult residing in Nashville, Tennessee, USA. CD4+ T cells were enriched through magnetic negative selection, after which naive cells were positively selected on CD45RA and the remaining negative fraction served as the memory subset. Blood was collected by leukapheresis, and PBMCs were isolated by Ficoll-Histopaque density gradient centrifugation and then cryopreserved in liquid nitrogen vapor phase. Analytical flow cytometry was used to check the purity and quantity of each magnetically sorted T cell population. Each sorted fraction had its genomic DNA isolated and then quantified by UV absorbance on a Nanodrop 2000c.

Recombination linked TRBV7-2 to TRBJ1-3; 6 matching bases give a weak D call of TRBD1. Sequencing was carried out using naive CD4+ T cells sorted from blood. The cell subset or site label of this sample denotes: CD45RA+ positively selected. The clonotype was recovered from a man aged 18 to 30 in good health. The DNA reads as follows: TGTGCCAGCAGACTGGGCGAGGGGGGATTCACCATATATTTT. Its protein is CASRLGEGGFTIYF.